The present entry profiles one T cell receptor (beta chain) with its context. Its binding antigen is unknown. No base-level quality is on record; no much larger clone is a single base apart. The data are from a study of blood T cell repertoires in COVID-19 (dated by TCRdb to the early 2020s). General notes on the study: Samples from collaborators originated in the United States, Italy and Spain and spanned both the acute and convalescent phases of COVID-19. The sample metadata nearly always contained a de-identified subject ID, COVID-19 status, age in years and sex. The dataset comprised deeply sampled blood TCRbeta repertoires from subjects exposed to, actively infected with, or recovered from COVID-19. The samples were drawn from two sources: the first 160 participants of the ongoing ImmuneRACE study, and 1,000 to 1,500 subjects contributed by 6 global collaborators. Where HLA class I and class II types were available, the types were taken from metadata supplied by the sample provider, not from assay-based typing. A freely available public database, intended as a resource for researchers studying the immune response to SARS-CoV-2, is where the repertoires were released. The prospective study material was composed of cDNA or gDNA derived from T cells, B-cell-depleted T cells, or PBMCs.

TCRbeta CDR3 regions were amplified from genomic DNA by means of the immunoSEQ Assay, a bias-controlled multiplex PCR. For the original study's pipeline: The number of nucleated cells in each sample was estimated by amplification of reference gene primers within the assay. Sequence reads were collapsed and filtered to measure the absolute abundance of every unique TCRbeta CDR3 rearrangement. For each sample, productive Simpson clonality was calculated as the square root of Simpson's diversity index across productive rearrangements. In TCRdb, the immuneACCESS table is reduced to in-frame sequences with V and J assigned. These tables do not hold every clone; where another copy was compared, an unresolved V gene accounts for under half, and the others remain unexplained. V, J and clone size are those of that table, while D and trimming were read from the DNA. The sample table lists about 290,000 clones, 86% of them with a count of one. 2.5% to 3.5% of the sample comes from the top ten.

What the study reported, not specific to this receptor: Clinical and demographic metadata were provided uncurated, with the amount varying by source and participant.

Collaborating institutions collected whole blood in K2EDTA tubes following their own protocols. For TCRbeta analysis, collaborator samples were shipped as frozen whole blood, as isolated PBMCs, or as DNA extracted from either sample type. From cysteine to phenylalanine, the CDR3 is 17 amino acids long. Here the CDR3 DNA is all that survives: 51 bases in frame from base 1. The V end gives up 5 bases and the J end 0 bases, leaving 9 bases in the junction not matched to a gene. CDR1 and CDR2, per the germline V gene, are MDHEN and SYDVKM. Sequenced material: peripheral blood. The sequence was collected from a woman aged 25 to 39 with active or convalescent COVID-19. The receptor chain draws on TRBV28 and TRBJ1-4, and 7 junction bases match TRBD1. The sequenced DNA is TGTGCCAGCAGTCCCTACGGACAGGCCACAACTAATGAAAAACTGTTTTTT. The resulting protein is CASSPYGQATTNEKLFF.